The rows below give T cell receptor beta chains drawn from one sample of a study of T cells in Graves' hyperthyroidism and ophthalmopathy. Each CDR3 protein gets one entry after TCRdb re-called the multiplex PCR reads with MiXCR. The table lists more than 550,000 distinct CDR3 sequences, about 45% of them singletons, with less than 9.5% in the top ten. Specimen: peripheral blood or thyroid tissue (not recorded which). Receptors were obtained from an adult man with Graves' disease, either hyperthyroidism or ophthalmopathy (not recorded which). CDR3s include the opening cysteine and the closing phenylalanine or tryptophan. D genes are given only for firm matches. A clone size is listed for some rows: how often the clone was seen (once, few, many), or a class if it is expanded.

CDR3 protein: CASSTLGYTEAFF
CDR3 DNA: TGTGCCAGCAGCACCTTAGGGTACACTGAAGCTTTCTTT
D gene: -
J gene: TRBJ1-1
clone size: -
V gene: TRBV14

CDR3 protein: CASSHPGQPHEQYF
CDR3 DNA: TGCGCCAGCAGCCATCCCGGACAGCCTCACGAGCAGTACTTC
D gene: -
J gene: TRBJ2-7
clone size: -
V gene: TRBV5-1

CDR3 protein: CASSSEQGVHGYTF
CDR3 DNA: TGTGCCAGCAGTTCCGAGCAGGGAGTGCATGGCTACACCTTC
D gene: -
J gene: TRBJ1-2
clone size: -
V gene: TRBV7-8

CDR3 protein: CASRGPSEKLFF
CDR3 DNA: TGTGCCAGCAGGGGTCCCTCCGAAAAACTGTTTTTT
D gene: -
J gene: TRBJ1-4
clone size: few
V gene: TRBV6-6

CDR3 protein: CSAGDTEAFF
CDR3 DNA: TGCAGCGCGGGCGACACTGAAGCTTTCTTT
D gene: -
J gene: TRBJ1-1
clone size: many
V gene: TRBV29-1

CDR3 protein: CASSKASARYGYTF
CDR3 DNA: TGTGCCAGCAGCAAGGCCTCTGCTAGATATGGCTACACCTTC
D gene: -
J gene: TRBJ1-2
clone size: few
V gene: TRBV12-3/TRBV12-4

CDR3 protein: CASQGVRGSEQYF
CDR3 DNA: TGTGCCAGTCAGGGGGTCCGCGGAAGCGAGCAGTACTTC
D gene: TRBD1
J gene: TRBJ2-7
clone size: -
V gene: TRBV15

CDR3 protein: CASSNRASSPLHF
CDR3 DNA: TGTGCCAGCAGTAACAGGGCAAGCTCACCCCTCCACTTT
D gene: -
J gene: TRBJ1-6
clone size: once
V gene: TRBV2

CDR3 protein: CASSPRTGNTEAFF
CDR3 DNA: TGTGCCAGCAGCCCCCGGACAGGGAACACTGAAGCTTTCTTT
D gene: TRBD1
J gene: TRBJ1-1
clone size: many
V gene: TRBV7-9

CDR3 protein: CASKQRGRNYFWETQYF
CDR3 DNA: TGTGCCAGCAAACAAAGAGGGCGAAACTACTTTTGGGAGACCCAGTACTTC
D gene: -
J gene: TRBJ2-5
clone size: -
V gene: TRBV24-1

CDR3 protein: CASKPARGNSPLHF
CDR3 DNA: TGTGCCAGTAAGCCTGCCAGGGGCAATTCACCCCTCCACTTT
D gene: -
J gene: TRBJ1-6
clone size: many
V gene: TRBV19

CDR3 protein: CASSVPGTGLDEQYF
CDR3 DNA: TGTGCCAGCAGCGTTCCTGGGACAGGCTTGGACGAGCAGTACTTC
D gene: TRBD1
J gene: TRBJ2-7
clone size: -
V gene: TRBV6-9

CDR3 protein: CSATDRGTTEAFF
CDR3 DNA: TGCAGTGCTACTGACAGGGGGACCACTGAAGCTTTCTTT
D gene: TRBD1
J gene: TRBJ1-1
clone size: -
V gene: TRBV20-1

CDR3 protein: CASRTLAAQETQYF
CDR3 DNA: TGTGCCAGCAGAACCCTAGCGGCACAAGAGACCCAGTACTTC
D gene: TRBD2
J gene: TRBJ2-5
clone size: once
V gene: TRBV10-3

CDR3 protein: CASSSEGQRISYEQYF
CDR3 DNA: TGCGCCAGCAGCTCCGAGGGACAGCGTATCTCCTACGAGCAGTACTTC
D gene: TRBD1
J gene: TRBJ2-7
clone size: -
V gene: TRBV5-1

CDR3 protein: CASSLAGTGVVGAQYF
CDR3 DNA: TGTGCCAGCAGCTTAGCGGGGACAGGGGTGGTCGGGGCCCAGTACTTC
D gene: TRBD1
J gene: TRBJ2-5
clone size: many
V gene: TRBV7-9

CDR3 protein: CASSQEGIGELFF
CDR3 DNA: TGTGCCAGCAGCCAAGAGGGAATCGGGGAGCTGTTTTTT
D gene: -
J gene: TRBJ2-2
clone size: few
V gene: TRBV7-9

CDR3 protein: CSARADRVDPYGYTF
CDR3 DNA: TGCAGTGCTAGGGCCGACAGGGTAGATCCCTATGGCTACACCTTC
D gene: TRBD1
J gene: TRBJ1-2
clone size: few
V gene: TRBV20-1

CDR3 protein: CASSGTGAHRELFF
CDR3 DNA: TGTGCCAGTAGTGGCACAGGGGCGCACCGGGAGCTGTTTTTT
D gene: TRBD1
J gene: TRBJ2-2
clone size: few
V gene: TRBV19

CDR3 protein: CSAPDIRVAGELFF
CDR3 DNA: TGCAGTGCTCCCGACATCCGGGTCGCCGGGGAGCTGTTTTTT
D gene: -
J gene: TRBJ2-2
clone size: few
V gene: TRBV20-1

CDR3 protein: CASSLRTGRTGELFF
CDR3 DNA: TGTGCCAGCAGCCTCCGGACAGGGAGGACCGGGGAGCTGTTTTTT
D gene: TRBD1
J gene: TRBJ2-2
clone size: -
V gene: TRBV5-4

CDR3 protein: CSASSTARRGWGYTF
CDR3 DNA: TGCAGTGCGTCCTCGACCGCCCGGCGGGGCTGGGGCTACACCTTC
D gene: -
J gene: TRBJ1-2
clone size: -
V gene: TRBV20-1

CDR3 protein: CSVDRTGAEAFF
CDR3 DNA: TGCAGCGTTGATCGGACAGGGGCTGAAGCTTTCTTT
D gene: TRBD1
J gene: TRBJ1-1
clone size: many
V gene: TRBV29-1

CDR3 protein: CASSVLAGGPHQHF
CDR3 DNA: TGTGCCAGCAGTGTACTAGCGGGAGGGCCACACCAGCATTTT
D gene: -
J gene: TRBJ1-5
clone size: -
V gene: TRBV2

CDR3 protein: CSARDLEQPSYEQYF
CDR3 DNA: TGCAGTGCTAGAGATCTAGAACAGCCATCCTACGAGCAGTACTTC
D gene: -
J gene: TRBJ2-7
clone size: few
V gene: TRBV20-1

CDR3 protein: CASSLALAGGDFHYGYTF
CDR3 DNA: TGTGCCAGCAGCTTAGCGTTGGCAGGGGGAGATTTCCACTATGGCTACACCTTC
D gene: TRBD1
J gene: TRBJ1-2
clone size: -
V gene: TRBV7-9

CDR3 protein: CASSDGPQETQYF
CDR3 DNA: TGCGCCAGCAGCGATGGGCCGCAAGAGACCCAGTACTTC
D gene: -
J gene: TRBJ2-5
clone size: many
V gene: TRBV10-1

CDR3 protein: CASRDTQNTEAFF
CDR3 DNA: TGTGCCAGTAGGGACACTCAGAACACTGAAGCTTTCTTT
D gene: -
J gene: TRBJ1-1
clone size: few
V gene: TRBV19

CDR3 protein: CASSLQQGARGYTF
CDR3 DNA: TGCGCCAGCAGCTTGCAACAGGGGGCTCGAGGCTACACCTTC
D gene: TRBD1
J gene: TRBJ1-2
clone size: -
V gene: TRBV5-1

CDR3 protein: CASSRLDRPLHF
CDR3 DNA: TGTGCCAGCAGCCGACTAGACCGACCCCTCCACTTT
D gene: -
J gene: TRBJ1-6
clone size: -
V gene: TRBV5-6

CDR3 protein: CASSPQTGVGLLNTEAFF
CDR3 DNA: TGTGCCAGCAGCCCACAAACGGGGGTCGGCCTCCTGAACACTGAAGCTTTCTTT
D gene: -
J gene: TRBJ1-1
clone size: -
V gene: TRBV9

CDR3 protein: CAEESQETQYF
CDR3 DNA: TGTGCCGAGGAGAGCCAAGAGACCCAGTACTTC
D gene: -
J gene: TRBJ2-5
clone size: -
V gene: TRBV15

CDR3 protein: CASPDPSYEQYF
CDR3 DNA: TGTGCCAGCCCCGACCCTTCCTACGAGCAGTACTTC
D gene: -
J gene: TRBJ2-7
clone size: few
V gene: TRBV7-8

CDR3 protein: CAIRSGTAMYTEAFF
CDR3 DNA: TGTGCCATCAGGAGCGGGACAGCGATGTACACTGAAGCTTTCTTT
D gene: TRBD1
J gene: TRBJ1-1
clone size: -
V gene: TRBV10-3

CDR3 protein: CSHFSTATYEQYF
CDR3 DNA: TGCAGCCATTTCTCCACAGCAACCTACGAGCAGTACTTC
D gene: -
J gene: TRBJ2-7
clone size: few
V gene: TRBV20-1

CDR3 protein: CSARAGGAYEQYF
CDR3 DNA: TGCAGTGCTAGAGCGGGGGGCGCGTACGAGCAGTACTTC
D gene: -
J gene: TRBJ2-7
clone size: few
V gene: TRBV20-1

CDR3 protein: CASSELAGEQYF
CDR3 DNA: TGTGCCAGCAGTGAGCTAGCGGGGGAGCAGTACTTC
D gene: TRBD2
J gene: TRBJ2-7
clone size: -
V gene: TRBV2

CDR3 protein: CASSEKKGTTNEKLFF
CDR3 DNA: TGTGCCAGCAGTGAAAAAAAGGGGACAACTAATGAAAAACTGTTTTTT
D gene: -
J gene: TRBJ1-4
clone size: many
V gene: TRBV25-1

CDR3 protein: CSPQDRYGYTF
CDR3 DNA: TGCAGCCCACAGGACCGATATGGCTACACCTTC
D gene: -
J gene: TRBJ1-2
clone size: -
V gene: TRBV29-1

CDR3 protein: CATGQWWGEAFF
CDR3 DNA: TGTGCCACCGGGCAGTGGTGGGGTGAAGCTTTCTTT
D gene: -
J gene: TRBJ1-1
clone size: few
V gene: TRBV6-5

CDR3 protein: CASSTGLYTGELFF
CDR3 DNA: TGTGCCAGCAGTACAGGGTTGTACACCGGGGAGCTGTTTTTT
D gene: -
J gene: TRBJ2-2
clone size: -
V gene: TRBV7-6

CDR3 protein: CATSDFGEYGYTF
CDR3 DNA: TGTGCCACCAGTGATTTCGGGGAATATGGCTACACCTTC
D gene: -
J gene: TRBJ1-2
clone size: many
V gene: TRBV24-1

CDR3 protein: CSARGAGGISNYGYTF
CDR3 DNA: TGCAGTGCTAGAGGTGCAGGGGGGATCTCGAACTATGGCTACACCTTC
D gene: TRBD1
J gene: TRBJ1-2
clone size: few
V gene: TRBV20-1

CDR3 protein: CASSVEQGNNSPLHF
CDR3 DNA: TGTGCCAGCAGCGTAGAACAGGGGAATAATTCACCCCTCCACTTT
D gene: TRBD1
J gene: TRBJ1-6
clone size: -
V gene: TRBV9

CDR3 protein: CATSDPLNTEAFF
CDR3 DNA: TGTGCCACCAGTGACCCTTTAAACACTGAAGCTTTCTTT
D gene: -
J gene: TRBJ1-1
clone size: few
V gene: TRBV24-1

CDR3 protein: CSARDERLAGAYEQYF
CDR3 DNA: TGCAGTGCTAGAGATGAGCGACTAGCGGGAGCCTACGAGCAGTACTTC
D gene: TRBD2
J gene: TRBJ2-7
clone size: -
V gene: TRBV20-1

CDR3 protein: CSVADRNYEQYF
CDR3 DNA: TGCAGCGTCGCGGACAGAAACTACGAGCAGTACTTC
D gene: -
J gene: TRBJ2-7
clone size: -
V gene: TRBV29-1

CDR3 protein: CASSEGGGDTYEQYF
CDR3 DNA: TGTGCCAGCAGTGAAGGCGGGGGAGACACCTACGAGCAGTACTTC
D gene: TRBD2
J gene: TRBJ2-7
clone size: -
V gene: TRBV2

CDR3 protein: CASSLGAGLLNTEAFF
CDR3 DNA: TGTGCCAGCAGTTTAGGGGCCGGACTCCTGAACACTGAAGCTTTCTTT
D gene: -
J gene: TRBJ1-1
clone size: few
V gene: TRBV12-3/TRBV12-4